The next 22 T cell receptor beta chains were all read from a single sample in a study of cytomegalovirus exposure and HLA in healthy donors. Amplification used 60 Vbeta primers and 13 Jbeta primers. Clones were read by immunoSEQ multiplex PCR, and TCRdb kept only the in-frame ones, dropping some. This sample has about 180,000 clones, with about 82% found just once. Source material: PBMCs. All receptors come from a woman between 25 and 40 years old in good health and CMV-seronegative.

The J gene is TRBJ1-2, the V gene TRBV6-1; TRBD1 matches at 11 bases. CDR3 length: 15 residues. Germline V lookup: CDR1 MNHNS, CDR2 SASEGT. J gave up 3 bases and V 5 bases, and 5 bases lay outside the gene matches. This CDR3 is CASSWTGGVDYGYTF. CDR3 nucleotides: TGTGCCAGCAGTTGGACAGGGGGCGTAGACTATGGCTACACCTTC.

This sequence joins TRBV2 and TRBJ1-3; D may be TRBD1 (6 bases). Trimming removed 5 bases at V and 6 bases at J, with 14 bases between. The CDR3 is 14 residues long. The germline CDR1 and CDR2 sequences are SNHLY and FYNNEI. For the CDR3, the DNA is TGTGCCAGCAGTCCTCAACAGGGCGCAAACACCATATATTTT. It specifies CASSPQQGANTIYF.

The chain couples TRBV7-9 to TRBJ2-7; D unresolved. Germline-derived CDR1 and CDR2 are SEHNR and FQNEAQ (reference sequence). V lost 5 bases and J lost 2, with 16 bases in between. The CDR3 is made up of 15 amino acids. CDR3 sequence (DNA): TGTGCCAGCAGCGGGTCCTGGGCAGTCACCTACGAGCAGTACTTC. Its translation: CASSGSWAVTYEQYF.

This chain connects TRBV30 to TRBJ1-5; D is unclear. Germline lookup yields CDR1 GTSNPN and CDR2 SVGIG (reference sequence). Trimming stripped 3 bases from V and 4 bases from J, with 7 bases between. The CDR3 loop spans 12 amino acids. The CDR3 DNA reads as TGTGCCTGGAGCGCGGGGAATCAGCCCCAGCATTTT. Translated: CAWSAGNQPQHF.

The CDR3 coding sequence is TGTGCCAGCAGTGAATTGAAGGACAGAGAGACCCAGTACTTC. This codes for CASSELKDRETQYF. The chain joins TRBV25-1 to TRBJ2-5; D perhaps matches TRBD1 (6 bases). Looked up from germline, CDR1 is MGHDK and CDR2 is SYGVNS. The CDR3 extends over 14 amino acids. Trimming removed 1 base from V and 4 bases from J, with 10 bases in between.

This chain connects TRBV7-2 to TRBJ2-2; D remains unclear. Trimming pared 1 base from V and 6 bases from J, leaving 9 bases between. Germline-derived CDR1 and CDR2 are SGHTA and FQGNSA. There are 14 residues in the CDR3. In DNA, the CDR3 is TGTGCCAGCAGCTTAGGGATCCGGGCCGGGGAGCTGTTTTTT. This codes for CASSLGIRAGELFF.

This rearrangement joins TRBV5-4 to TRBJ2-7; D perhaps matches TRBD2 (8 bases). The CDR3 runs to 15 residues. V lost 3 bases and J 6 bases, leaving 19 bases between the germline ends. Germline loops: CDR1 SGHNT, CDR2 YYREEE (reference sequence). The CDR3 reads CASSSGQVAGGEQYF. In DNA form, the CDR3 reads TGTGCCAGCAGCTCTGGACAGGTGGCGGGGGGCGAGCAGTACTTC.

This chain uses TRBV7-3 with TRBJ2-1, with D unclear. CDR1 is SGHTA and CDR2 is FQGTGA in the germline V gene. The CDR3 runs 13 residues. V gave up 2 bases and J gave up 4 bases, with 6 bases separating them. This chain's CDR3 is CASSLDTYNEQFF. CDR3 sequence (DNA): TGTGCCAGCAGCTTAGACACGTACAATGAGCAGTTCTTC.

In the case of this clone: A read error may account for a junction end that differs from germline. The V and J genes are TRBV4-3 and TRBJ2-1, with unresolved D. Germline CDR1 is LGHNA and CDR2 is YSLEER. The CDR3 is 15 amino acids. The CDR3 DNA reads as TGCGCCAGCAGCGAAGACGGTAATCGCCTCAATGAGCAGTTCTTC. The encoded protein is CASSEDGNRLNEQFF.

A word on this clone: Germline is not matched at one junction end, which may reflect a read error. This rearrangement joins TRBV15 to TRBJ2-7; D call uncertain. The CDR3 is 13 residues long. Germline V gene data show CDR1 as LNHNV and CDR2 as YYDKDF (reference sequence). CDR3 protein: CATSRDHAGIGVF. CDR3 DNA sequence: TGTGCCACCAGCAGAGATCATGCTGGTATCGGTGTGTTC.

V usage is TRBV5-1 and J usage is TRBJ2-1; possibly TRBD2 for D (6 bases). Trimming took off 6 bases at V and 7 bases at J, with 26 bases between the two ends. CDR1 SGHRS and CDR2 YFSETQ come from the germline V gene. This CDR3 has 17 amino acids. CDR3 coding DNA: TGCGCCAGCATGAGGGCGGGGAATCCTACCGATACAAATGAGCAGTTCTTC. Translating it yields CASMRAGNPTDTNEQFF.

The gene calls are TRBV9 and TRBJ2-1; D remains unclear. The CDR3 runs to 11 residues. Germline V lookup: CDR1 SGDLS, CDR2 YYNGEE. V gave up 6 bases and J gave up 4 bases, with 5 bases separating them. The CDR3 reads CASTPYNEQFF. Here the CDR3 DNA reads TGTGCCAGCACCCCATACAATGAGCAGTTCTTC.

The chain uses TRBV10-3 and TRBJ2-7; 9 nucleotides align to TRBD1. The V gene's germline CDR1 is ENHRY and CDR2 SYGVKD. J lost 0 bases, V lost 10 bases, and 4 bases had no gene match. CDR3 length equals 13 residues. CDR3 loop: CATRTGDSYEQYF. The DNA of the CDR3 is TGTGCCACCCGGACAGGGGACTCCTACGAGCAGTACTTC.

As DNA, the CDR3 is TGTGCCAGCAGCTCTAGCGGGGGGGCGAGAGAGCAGTACTTC. Its translation: CASSSSGGAREQYF. The rearrangement links TRBV9 to TRBJ2-7; 12 nucleotides agree with TRBD2. Germline V gives CDR1 SGDLS, CDR2 YYNGEE. The CDR3 covers 14 residues. Trimming at V came to 4 bases and at J to 7 bases, leaving 6 bases not matched to a gene. The variable domain in full, with the rest retrieved from reference TRBV9 and TRBJ2-7, is DSGVTQTPKHLITATGQRVTLRCSPRSGDLSVYWYQQSLDQGLQFLIQYYNGEERAKGNILERFSAQQFPDLHSELNLSSLELGDSALYFCASSSSGGAREQYFGPGTRLTVT.

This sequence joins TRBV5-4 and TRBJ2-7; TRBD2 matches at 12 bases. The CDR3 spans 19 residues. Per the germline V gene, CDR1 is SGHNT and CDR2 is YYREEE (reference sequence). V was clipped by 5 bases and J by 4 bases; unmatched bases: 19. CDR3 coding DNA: TGTGCCAGCAGTTTAACGACTAGCGGGGGCTCACCTCCCCAATACGAGCAGTACTTC. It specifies CASSLTTSGGSPPQYEQYF.

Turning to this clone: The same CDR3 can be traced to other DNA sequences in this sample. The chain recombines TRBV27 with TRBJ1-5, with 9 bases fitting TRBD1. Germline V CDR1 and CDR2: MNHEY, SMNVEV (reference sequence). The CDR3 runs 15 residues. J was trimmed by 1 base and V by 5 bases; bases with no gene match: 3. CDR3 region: CASSPGQGSNQPQHF. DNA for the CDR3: TGTGCCAGCAGTCCAGGACAGGGGAGCAATCAGCCCCAGCATTTT.

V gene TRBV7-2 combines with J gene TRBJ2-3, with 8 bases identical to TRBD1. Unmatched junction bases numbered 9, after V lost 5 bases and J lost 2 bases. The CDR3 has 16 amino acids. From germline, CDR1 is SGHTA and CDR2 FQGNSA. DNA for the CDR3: TGTGCCAGCAGCACACGGGACAGGTACTACACAGATACGCAGTATTTT. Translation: CASSTRDRYYTDTQYF.

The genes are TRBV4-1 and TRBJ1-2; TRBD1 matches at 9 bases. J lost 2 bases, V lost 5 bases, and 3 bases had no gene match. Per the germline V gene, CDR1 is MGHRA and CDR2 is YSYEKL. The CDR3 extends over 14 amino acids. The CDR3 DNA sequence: TGCGCCAGCAGCTCCGGACAGGGGAACTATGGCTACACCTTC. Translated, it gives CASSSGQGNYGYTF.

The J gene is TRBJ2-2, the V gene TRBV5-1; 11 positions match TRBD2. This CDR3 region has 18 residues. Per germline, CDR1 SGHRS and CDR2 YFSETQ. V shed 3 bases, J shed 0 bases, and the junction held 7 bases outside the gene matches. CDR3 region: CASSWLTSGGTNTGELFF. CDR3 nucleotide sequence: TGCGCCAGCAGCTGGCTAACTAGCGGGGGAACGAACACCGGGGAGCTGTTTTTT. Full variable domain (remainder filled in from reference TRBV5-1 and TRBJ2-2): KAGVTQTPRYLIKTRGQQVTLSCSPISGHRSVSWYQQTPGQGLQFLFEYFSETQRNKGNFPGRFSGRQFSNSRSEMNVSTLELGDSALYLCASSWLTSGGTNTGELFFGEGSRLTVL.

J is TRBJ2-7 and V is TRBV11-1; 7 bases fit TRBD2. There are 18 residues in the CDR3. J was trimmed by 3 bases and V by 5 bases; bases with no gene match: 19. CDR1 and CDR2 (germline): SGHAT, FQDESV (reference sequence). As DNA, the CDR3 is TGTGCCAGCAGCACCGCTCCCGGTGGGGAGGGCCAACTCTACGAGCAGTACTTC. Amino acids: CASSTAPGGEGQLYEQYF.

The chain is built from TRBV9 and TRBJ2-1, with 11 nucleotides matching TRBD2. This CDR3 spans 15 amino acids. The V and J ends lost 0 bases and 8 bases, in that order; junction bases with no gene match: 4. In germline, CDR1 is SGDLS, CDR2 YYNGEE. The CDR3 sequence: CASSVASGGLDEQFF. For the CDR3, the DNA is TGTGCCAGCAGCGTAGCTAGCGGGGGGCTGGATGAGCAGTTCTTC.

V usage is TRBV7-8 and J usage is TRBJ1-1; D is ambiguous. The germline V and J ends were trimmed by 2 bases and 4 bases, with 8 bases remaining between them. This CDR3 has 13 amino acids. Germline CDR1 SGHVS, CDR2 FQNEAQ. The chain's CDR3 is CASSLNSGTEAFF. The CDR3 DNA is TGTGCCAGCAGCTTAAATTCGGGCACTGAAGCTTTCTTT.